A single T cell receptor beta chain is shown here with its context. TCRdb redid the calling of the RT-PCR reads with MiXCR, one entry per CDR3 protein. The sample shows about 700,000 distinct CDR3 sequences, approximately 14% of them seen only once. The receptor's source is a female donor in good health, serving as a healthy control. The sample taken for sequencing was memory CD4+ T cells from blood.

CDR3 region: CSASMWQRDLWGYTF. The CDR3, as DNA: TGCAGTGCTTCTATGTGGCAGCGAGACCTATGGGGCTACACCTTC. V usage is TRBV20-1 and J usage is TRBJ1-2; D remains unclear. V was trimmed by 5 bases and J by 8 bases, leaving 24 bases between them. CDR1 is DFQATT, CDR2 SNEGSKA, per germline (reference sequence). The CDR3 is 15 residues long.